A single sample is the source of the 19 T cell receptor beta chains below, sequenced in a study of OX40 agonist ivuxolimab in advanced cancers. Profiling relied on immunoSEQ multiplex PCR, and the TCRdb table lists in-frame clones only, not all of them. The sample has 90,000 or so clones, 89% seen once. The sequencing used CD4+ or CD8+ T cells sorted from blood, collected in a trial of the OX40 agonist ivuxolimab. The receptors shown here come from an adult with an advanced solid tumor such as melanoma, head and neck, liver or kidney cancer.

This clone showed up just once. The chain is built from TRBV19 and TRBJ2-3, with D maybe TRBD1 (6 bases). The CDR3 covers 14 residues. Germline values: CDR1 LNHDA, CDR2 SQIVND (reference sequence). The V end lost 2 bases, the J end lost 3 bases, and 9 bases lay between the germline ends. CDR3: CASSINRVTDTQYF. The CDR3 DNA sequence: TGTGCCAGTAGTATAAACAGGGTTACAGATACGCAGTATTTT.

The V and J genes are TRBV5-1 and TRBJ2-3; D not certain. This CDR3 has 17 residues. Per germline, CDR1 SGHRS and CDR2 YFSETQ. Deletions cut 2 bases from V and 1 base from J, with 17 bases between. CDR3 residues: CASSLLSELMGTDTQYF. Written as DNA, the CDR3 is TGCGCCAGCAGCTTACTAAGCGAATTGATGGGCACAGATACGCAGTATTTT.

The chain uses TRBV30 and TRBJ2-7, with 8 bases lining up with TRBD2. The CDR3 runs 15 residues. Germline CDR1 GTSNPN, CDR2 SVGIG (reference sequence). Unmatched junction bases numbered 7, after V lost 3 bases and J lost 0 bases. CDR3: CAWRGAGAHSYEQYF. The DNA for the CDR3 is TGTGCCTGGAGGGGAGCGGGGGCTCACTCCTACGAGCAGTACTTC.

The chain carries TRBV5-1 and TRBJ1-4; D is perhaps TRBD1 (6 bases). Deletions cut 5 bases from V and 8 bases from J, with 13 bases between. The CDR3 spans 13 residues. Germline V CDR1 and CDR2: SGHRS, YFSETQ. This chain's CDR3 is CASRTGGGEKLFF. The CDR3 bases are TGCGCCAGCAGGACCGGGGGCGGAGAAAAACTGTTTTTT.

This clone was recorded once. This chain uses TRBV5-6 with TRBJ2-7; D is possibly TRBD1 (5 bases). V lost 2 bases and J lost 4, with 16 bases in between. CDR1 and CDR2 from the germline V gene are SGHDT and YYEEEE. The length of the CDR3 is 15 residues. The CDR3 loop is CASSFVGQGSYEQYF. The DNA of the CDR3 is TGTGCCAGCAGCTTTGTAGGGCAGGGTAGTTACGAGCAGTACTTC.

The chain recombines TRBV5-1 with TRBJ2-7; 8 positions agree with TRBD1. CDR1 is SGHRS, CDR2 YFSETQ, per germline. After removal of 7 bases from V and 4 bases from J, the junction contained 13 bases not matched to a gene. CDR3 length: 15 amino acids. CDR3 protein: CASQQLPGQAYEQYF. CDR3 DNA: TGCGCCAGCCAACAATTACCGGGACAGGCTTACGAGCAGTACTTC. The entire variable domain, with the rest obtained from reference TRBV5-1 and TRBJ2-7, is as follows: KAGVTQTPRYLIKTRGQQVTLSCSPISGHRSVSWYQQTPGQGLQFLFEYFSETQRNKGNFPGRFSGRQFSNSRSEMNVSTLELGDSALYLCASQQLPGQAYEQYFGPGTRLTVT.

The rearrangement joins TRBV9 to TRBJ2-1, with 11 bases fitting TRBD2. Germline V CDR1 and CDR2: SGDLS, YYNGEE. The V and J ends lost 4 bases and 5 bases, in that order; junction bases with no gene match: 5. This CDR3 comprises 15 residues. CDR3 loop: CASSISGGANNEQFF. The CDR3 coding sequence is TGTGCCAGCAGCATTAGCGGGGGGGCAAACAATGAGCAGTTCTTC.

The chain has TRBV7-9 and TRBJ2-1, with 7 positions matching TRBD1. The CDR3 length is 14 residues. After removal of 6 bases from V and 4 bases from J, the junction contained 6 bases not matched to a gene. Germline V CDR1 and CDR2: SEHNR, FQNEAQ (reference sequence). This CDR3 is CASSFGQDYNEQFF. CDR3 bases: TGTGCCAGCAGTTTTGGACAGGATTACAATGAGCAGTTCTTC. Variable domain in full (rest from reference TRBV7-9 and TRBJ2-1): DTGVSQNPRHKITKRGQNVTFRCDPISEHNRLYWYRQTLGQGPEFLTYFQNEAQLEKSRLLSDRFSAERPKGSFSTLEIQRTEQGDSAMYLCASSFGQDYNEQFFGPGTRLTVL.

This clone has a handful of counts. This chain links TRBV19 with TRBJ1-5; D call uncertain. The germline gives CDR1 LNHDA, CDR2 SQIVND (reference sequence). V was clipped by 6 bases and J by 4 bases, with 10 bases between them. There are 13 residues in the CDR3. CDR3 sequence: CASSLDENQPQHF. CDR3 coding DNA: TGTGCCAGTAGCCTAGACGAGAATCAGCCCCAGCATTTT.

The J gene is TRBJ2-2, the V gene TRBV6-5, with 8 bases identical to TRBD1. Germline V gene data show CDR1 as MNHEY and CDR2 as SVGAGI. Germline trimming cut 6 bases from V and 1 base from J; bases unmatched to any gene: 4. This CDR3 is built from 15 residues. Here the CDR3 reads CASSRGQGNTGELFF. The CDR3 nucleotides are TGTGCCAGCAGCCGCGGACAGGGGAACACCGGGGAGCTGTTTTTT.

This chain uses TRBV5-4 with TRBJ1-2; D call uncertain. Germline CDR1 SGHNT, CDR2 YYREEE (reference sequence). Trimming stripped 3 bases from V and 4 bases from J, with 10 bases between. This CDR3 is built from 13 residues. CDR3 in amino acids: CASSSPELYGYTF. Written as DNA, the CDR3 is TGTGCCAGCAGCTCACCTGAACTCTATGGCTACACCTTC.

J is TRBJ2-5 and V is TRBV6-6, with D perhaps TRBD2 (5 bases). The V gene's germline CDR1 is MNHNY and CDR2 SVGAGI (reference sequence). Trimming shortened V by 5 bases and J by 3 bases, and 7 bases separated the two germline ends. The CDR3 is made up of 12 amino acids. CDR3 nucleotides: TGTGCCAGCAGTATCGGGGAAGAGACCCAGTACTTC. Encoded protein: CASSIGEETQYF.

The chain links TRBV7-9 to TRBJ1-5; D is unresolved. Deletions cut 6 bases from V and 4 bases from J, with 10 bases between. Germline loops: CDR1 SEHNR, CDR2 FQNEAQ (reference sequence). The CDR3 totals 13 residues. As DNA, the CDR3 is TGTGCCAGCAGTCCTGAAGAGAATCAGCCCCAGCATTTT. Translation gives CASSPEENQPQHF.

This clone has just one count. The chain links TRBV6-6 to TRBJ2-7; no clear D gene. The germline V and J ends were trimmed by 6 bases and 4 bases, with 13 bases remaining between them. CDR3 length: 13 amino acids. Germline V gene sequence: CDR1 MNHNY, CDR2 SVGAGI (reference sequence). The CDR3 nucleotides read TGTGCCAGCAGAGCTGTAACGGAGTACGAGCAGTACTTC. Translated, it gives CASRAVTEYEQYF.

V and J are TRBV11-3 and TRBJ2-5; D gene unclear. CDR3 length: 13 amino acids. Germline CDR1 is SGHNT and CDR2 is YENEEA. Trimming pared 3 bases from V and 3 bases from J, leaving 8 bases between. This chain's CDR3 is CASSLAEEETQYF. The CDR3 DNA reads TGTGCCAGCAGCTTGGCCGAAGAAGAGACCCAGTACTTC.

The V call is TRBV5-1, the J call TRBJ2-1; the D is unclear. The V gene lost 0 bases and the J gene lost 5 bases, with 12 bases spanning the gap. Looked up from germline, CDR1 is SGHRS and CDR2 is YFSETQ. This CDR3 is built from 15 residues. CDR3 loop: CASSLDGETDNEQFF. DNA of the CDR3: TGCGCCAGCAGCTTGGATGGCGAGACCGACAATGAGCAGTTCTTC.

The rearrangement links TRBV25-1 to TRBJ2-3; 11 positions agree with TRBD2. This CDR3 region has 16 residues. V gave up 1 base and J gave up 2 bases; unmatched junction bases: 2. CDR1 and CDR2 (germline): MGHDK, SYGVNS. The CDR3 protein is CASSELAGGHTDTQYF. As DNA, the CDR3 is TGTGCCAGCAGTGAATTAGCGGGAGGGCACACAGATACGCAGTATTTT.

The V gene is TRBV14, the J gene TRBJ1-2; D ambiguous. With 0 bases removed from V and 5 bases from J, the gap between germline ends came to 13 bases. CDR1 and CDR2 from the germline V gene are SGHDN and FVKESK. This CDR3 contains 15 residues. This chain's CDR3 is CASSQDPRPGYGYTF. CDR3 DNA sequence: TGTGCCAGCAGCCAAGATCCAAGACCTGGGTATGGCTACACCTTC.

This chain joins TRBV7-9 and TRBJ2-3; D unresolved. The germline V and J ends were trimmed by 1 base and 0 bases, with 8 bases remaining between them. This CDR3 is 15 amino acids long. Germline V gene data show CDR1 as SEHNR and CDR2 as FQNEAQ (reference sequence). CDR3 in DNA: TGTGCCAGCAGCTTAGTTACGGCTAGCACAGATACGCAGTATTTT. Translating gives CASSLVTASTDTQYF.